The entry below gives a single T cell receptor (beta chain) sequence along with its context. Its antigen is not known. The data originate from a study of T cell repertoires in cytomegalovirus infection. Study-wide background: Based on public TCR beta signatures, there were indications of CMV infection and of a matching HLA type.

Germline-derived CDR1 and CDR2 are SNHLY and FYNNEI. This CDR3 has 16 residues. With 0 bases removed from V and 2 bases from J, the gap between germline ends came to 12 bases. Study results and caveats: The cumulative frequency of public TCR beta families distinguished individuals who carried CMV together with the relevant HLA. Ex vivo responses were dominated by HLA-C-restricted CMV-specific TCR beta clonotypes.

TCRdb fed the reads into MiXCR, producing one record per CDR3 protein. Among fewer than 900,000 distinct CDR3 sequences, 25% to 35% were seen once, and the ten largest hold about an eighth. The material was cultured CD8+ T cells from PBMCs, obtained from culture after CMV antigen stimulation. This receptor was obtained from a human donor in good health (CMV status not recorded). Some clones in this sample may be carry-over from other donors' samples. This sequence joins TRBV2 and TRBJ2-3; D is perhaps TRBD1 (5 bases). CDR3 residues: CASSEAWKQVTDTQYF. As DNA, the CDR3 is TGTGCCAGCAGTGAAGCTTGGAAACAGGTCACAGATACGCAGTATTTT.